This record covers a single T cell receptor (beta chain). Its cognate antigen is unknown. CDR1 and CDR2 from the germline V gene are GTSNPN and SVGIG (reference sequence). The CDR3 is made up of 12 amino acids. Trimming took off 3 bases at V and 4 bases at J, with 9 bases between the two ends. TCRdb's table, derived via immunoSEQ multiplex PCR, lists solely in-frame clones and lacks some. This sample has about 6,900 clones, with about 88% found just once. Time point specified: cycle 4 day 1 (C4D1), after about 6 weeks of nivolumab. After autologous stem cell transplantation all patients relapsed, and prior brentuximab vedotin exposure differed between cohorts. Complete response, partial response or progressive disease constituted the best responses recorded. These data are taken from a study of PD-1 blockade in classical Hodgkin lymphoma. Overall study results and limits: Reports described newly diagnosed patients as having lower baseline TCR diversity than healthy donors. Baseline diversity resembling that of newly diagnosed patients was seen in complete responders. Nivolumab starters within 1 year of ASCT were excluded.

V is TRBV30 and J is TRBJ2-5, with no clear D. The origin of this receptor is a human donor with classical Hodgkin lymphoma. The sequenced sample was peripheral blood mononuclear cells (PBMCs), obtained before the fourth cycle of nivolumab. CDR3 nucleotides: TGTGCCTGGAGCGCCCTGGTAGAGACCCAGTACTTC. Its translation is CAWSALVETQYF.